The 6 T cell receptor beta chains below come from one sample, sequenced in a study of beta chain features in type 1 diabetes. The study, taken as a whole, reports: Type 1 diabetes patients showed a moderate but significant shortening of TCRB CDR3s in all four CD4+ subsets.

No antigen has been assigned to these receptors. cDNA synthesis used the whole RNA isolate, giving expressed TCRB sequences. Only in-frame clones appear in the TCRdb table, and some are missing; sequencing was by immunoSEQ multiplex PCR. The sample records a few hundred thousand clones, about 12% being singletons. The sample comprised naive CD4+ T cells from blood. Receptors were obtained from a woman under 30 with type 1 diabetes.

This chain connects TRBV15 to TRBJ2-1, with D possibly being TRBD1 (6 bases). This CDR3 has 17 amino acids. Deletions cut 1 base from V and 2 bases from J, with 15 bases between. CDR1 and CDR2 (germline): LNHNV, YYDKDF (reference sequence). CDR3 sequence reads: CATSRGDIAMPYNEQFF. In nucleotides, the CDR3 is TGTGCCACCAGCAGAGGGGACATAGCAATGCCCTACAATGAGCAGTTCTTC.

The rearrangement uses TRBV28 and TRBJ2-7; D not certain. V gave up 7 bases and J gave up 7 bases, with 11 bases separating them. The CDR3 sequence is 11 residues long. Germline values: CDR1 MDHEN, CDR2 SYDVKM. The CDR3 is CASTSSREQYF. DNA of the CDR3: TGTGCCAGCACCTCGTCGAGGGAGCAGTACTTC.

There are a few counts of this clone. The genes are TRBV15 and TRBJ2-6, with 11 bases lining up with TRBD1. Germline V lookup: CDR1 LNHNV, CDR2 YYDKDF (reference sequence). The CDR3 is 18 amino acids. The V and J ends lost 2 bases and 4 bases, in that order; junction bases with no gene match: 7. The CDR3 spells CATSRRDRGNPGANVLTF. The CDR3, as DNA: TGTGCCACCAGCAGACGGGACAGGGGGAATCCGGGGGCCAACGTCCTGACTTTC. Full variable domain (rest looked up from reference TRBV15 and TRBJ2-6): DAMVIQNPRYQVTQFGKPVTLSCSQTLNHNVMYWYQQKSSQAPKLLFHYYDKDFNNEADTPDNFQSRRPNTSFCFLDIRSPGLGDTAMYLCATSRRDRGNPGANVLTFGAGSRLTVL.

Here the CDR3 reads CASSSGTRFSGANVLTF. The CDR3 DNA sequence: TGTGCCAGCTCATCGGGGACACGGTTCTCTGGGGCCAACGTCCTGACTTTC. This sequence joins TRBV18 and TRBJ2-6; perhaps TRBD1 as D (6 bases). This CDR3 region has 17 residues. Germline V gene data show CDR1 as KGHSH and CDR2 as LQKENI. Between the trimmed V and J ends, which lost 5 bases and 0 bases, there was a span of 14 bases.

This clone has only a few counts. The gene calls are TRBV30 and TRBJ2-2, with D tentatively TRBD2 (5 bases). CDR3 length: 12 residues. Trimming stripped 3 bases from V and 8 bases from J, with 10 bases between. From germline, CDR1 is GTSNPN and CDR2 SVGIG (reference sequence). The CDR3 protein is CAWRGSGGELFF. The CDR3 coding sequence is TGTGCCTGGAGAGGGAGTGGGGGGGAGCTGTTTTTT.

The rearrangement uses TRBV28 and TRBJ1-4; no firm D call. V lost 5 bases to trimming and J lost 11 bases, with 9 bases between them. Germline CDR1 is MDHEN and CDR2 is SYDVKM. The CDR3 is 11 amino acids. The CDR3 DNA reads TGTGCCAGCAGTCCCCCCGGGAAACTGTTTTTT. It specifies CASSPPGKLFF.